A single sample is the source of the 29 T cell receptor beta chains below, sequenced in a study of neoadjuvant anti-PD-1 for oral cavity cancer. Time point of the sample: after neoadjuvant nivolumab, at surgical resection. Sequenced by immunoSEQ multiplex PCR; TCRdb stores in-frame clones only, minus some. The data hold tens of thousands of clones, with around 85% observed a single time. The sample consisted of PBMCs, taken after nivolumab (anti-PD-1) treatment. The receptor source for this set is a person aged 40 to 85 with oral cavity squamous cell carcinoma.

The J gene is TRBJ2-3, the V gene TRBV28; D is uncertain. CDR3 length: 16 amino acids. Germline assignment: CDR1 MDHEN and CDR2 SYDVKM. V lost 4 bases and J 2 bases, leaving 16 bases between the germline ends. The CDR3: CASSYSLRENTDTQYF. In nucleotides, the CDR3 is TGTGCCAGCAGTTACAGCCTAAGAGAAAACACAGATACGCAGTATTTT.

This chain links TRBV30 with TRBJ1-5; 7 nucleotides line up with TRBD1. CDR1 and CDR2 (germline): GTSNPN, SVGIG (reference sequence). The CDR3 extends over 15 amino acids. V was pared by 4 bases and J by 2 bases, with 8 bases of the junction left unmatched. CDR3 in amino acids: CAWTPGGGGNQPQHF. In DNA, the CDR3 is TGTGCCTGGACCCCAGGGGGAGGGGGCAATCAGCCCCAGCATTTT.

V usage is TRBV19 and J usage is TRBJ1-2; D might be TRBD1 (6 bases). Germline CDR1 and CDR2: LNHDA and SQIVND (reference sequence). The CDR3 totals 15 residues. V lost 6 bases and J lost 3, with 17 bases in between. CDR3 loop: CASSRLGAQHYGYTF. The CDR3 DNA sequence: TGTGCCAGTAGCCGCTTGGGGGCACAACACTATGGCTACACCTTC.

This chain connects TRBV7-2 to TRBJ1-2; weak D call: TRBD1 (6 bases). The V gene's germline CDR1 is SGHTA and CDR2 FQGNSA. With 6 bases removed from V and 7 bases from J, the gap between germline ends came to 9 bases. This CDR3 region has 11 residues. CDR3 amino acids: CASRGGPGYTF. CDR3 DNA: TGTGCCAGCAGGGGGGGGCCTGGCTACACCTTC.

The chain recombines TRBV7-9 with TRBJ2-3; perhaps TRBD2 as D (6 bases). The CDR3 has 14 residues. Germline CDR1 SEHNR, CDR2 FQNEAQ (reference sequence). V lost 4 bases, J lost 7 bases, and 15 bases lay in between. CDR3 bases: TGTGCCAGCAGCTCCCGACTAGGGGAGTATACGCAGTATTTT. Residues: CASSSRLGEYTQYF.

The rearrangement links TRBV19 to TRBJ1-2; 7 bases are shared with TRBD1. This CDR3 spans 13 amino acids. V gave up 7 bases and J gave up 4 bases; unmatched junction bases: 6. Looked up from germline, CDR1 is LNHDA and CDR2 is SQIVND (reference sequence). The CDR3: CASNPGQTYGYTF. In nucleotides, the CDR3 is TGTGCCAGTAACCCGGGACAGACCTATGGCTACACCTTC.

This chain links TRBV14 with TRBJ2-2, with a possible D match to TRBD2 (5 bases). Trimming stripped 4 bases from V and 5 bases from J, with 11 bases between. CDR1 SGHDN and CDR2 FVKESK come from the germline V gene. CDR3 size: 14 residues. Here the CDR3 DNA reads TGTGCCAGCAGCCTATCTAGGAGGACCGGGGAGCTGTTTTTT. Protein product: CASSLSRRTGELFF. Full variable domain (remainder filled in from reference TRBV14 and TRBJ2-2): EAGVTQFPSHSVIEKGQTVTLRCDPISGHDNLYWYRRVMGKEIKFLLHFVKESKQDESGMPNNRFLAERTGGTYSTLKVQPAELEDSGVYFCASSLSRRTGELFFGEGSRLTVL.

The chain is built from TRBV7-6 and TRBJ2-5, with a tentative D call TRBD2 (6 bases). The CDR3 extends over 12 amino acids. V was shortened by 6 bases and J by 5 bases, with 10 bases between the two germline ends. Per the germline V gene, CDR1 is SGHVS and CDR2 is FNYEAQ. CDR3 bases: TGTGCCAGCAGGGCCAGCGGGGAGACCCAGTACTTC. It yields the protein CASRASGETQYF.

The chain uses TRBV30 and TRBJ2-7; 8 bases match TRBD1. There are 14 residues in the CDR3. V lost 4 bases to trimming and J lost 3 bases; unmatched junction nucleotides: 8. Germline V gives CDR1 GTSNPN, CDR2 SVGIG (reference sequence). The CDR3 sequence is CAWNTGQENYEQYF. The CDR3 DNA is TGTGCCTGGAATACGGGACAGGAAAACTACGAGCAGTACTTC.

The chain carries TRBV5-4 and TRBJ2-5; D uncertain. In germline, CDR1 is SGHNT, CDR2 YYREEE (reference sequence). This CDR3 is 13 amino acids long. The ends were cut back, 1 base at V and 5 bases at J, with 9 bases in the middle. The CDR3: CASSLLPAETQYF. CDR3 in DNA: TGTGCCAGCAGCTTGTTGCCAGCTGAGACCCAGTACTTC. Looking up the rest from reference TRBV5-4 and TRBJ2-5 gives the full variable domain: ETGVTQSPTHLIKTRGQQVTLRCSSQSGHNTVSWYQQALGQGPQFIFQYYREEENGRGNFPPRFSGLQFPNYSSELNVNALELDDSALYLCASSLLPAETQYFGPGTRLLVL.

This rearrangement joins TRBV4-1 to TRBJ1-2; the D is unclear. This CDR3 spans 14 amino acids. V lost 1 base and J 1 base, leaving 7 bases between the germline ends. CDR1 and CDR2 from the germline V gene are MGHRA and YSYEKL. CDR3 coding DNA: TGCGCCAGCAGCCAAGCGGGCCTTAACTATGGCTACACCTTC. This translates into CASSQAGLNYGYTF.

The V gene is TRBV6-1, the J gene TRBJ2-3, with 10 bases that match TRBD1. The CDR3 is 15 residues long. With V trimmed by 5 bases and J by 3 bases, 5 bases remained unmatched. Per germline, CDR1 MNHNS and CDR2 SASEGT. DNA for the CDR3: TGTGCCAGCAGTCTCGGACAGGGGGTGACAGATACGCAGTATTTT. As protein: CASSLGQGVTDTQYF.

In this sample, this clone turned up once. This chain uses TRBV2 with TRBJ2-1; 10 positions agree with TRBD2. Germline loops: CDR1 SNHLY, CDR2 FYNNEI. This CDR3 is built from 16 residues. The V segment lost 6 bases and the J segment 8 bases; nucleotides outside the gene matches: 13. CDR3 in amino acids: CASSASGRALWDEQFF. CDR3 coding DNA: TGTGCCAGCAGCGCCAGCGGGAGGGCCCTTTGGGATGAGCAGTTCTTC.

The gene calls are TRBV7-3 and TRBJ2-3, with no clear D. V was cut by 1 base and J by 8 bases, with 10 bases left in between. Germline V gene lookup returns CDR1 SGHTA and CDR2 FQGTGA. The CDR3 length is 13 residues. CDR3 residues: CASSLNSVGTQYF. CDR3 sequence (DNA): TGTGCCAGCAGCTTAAATTCAGTGGGTACGCAGTATTTT.

In its sample, this clone was seen once. The J gene is TRBJ1-3, the V gene TRBV30; D is ambiguous. Germline V gene sequence: CDR1 GTSNPN, CDR2 SVGIG (reference sequence). Trimming took 2 bases from V and 2 from J, leaving 7 bases between them. CDR3 length: 13 amino acids. CDR3 in DNA: TGTGCCTGGAGTAGAGGCCCTGGAAACACCATATATTTT. Translating gives CAWSRGPGNTIYF.

The chain carries TRBV30 and TRBJ2-1; TRBD1 matches 9 bases. This CDR3 has 16 residues. Trimming cost V 4 bases and J 6 bases; bases outside gene matches: 13. Germline CDR1 and CDR2: GTSNPN and SVGIG (reference sequence). The CDR3 nucleotides read TGTGCCTGGACCCTGATACAGGGGGCGGTTACCAATGAGCAGTTCTTC. It specifies CAWTLIQGAVTNEQFF.

The chain uses TRBV10-2 and TRBJ1-2; no definite D call. CDR3 length equals 12 residues. V was cut by 3 bases and J by 2 bases, with 4 bases left in between. Germline-derived CDR1 and CDR2 are WSHSY and SAAADI. CDR3 protein: CASSDGNYGYTF. CDR3 coding DNA: TGCGCCAGCAGTGATGGGAACTATGGCTACACCTTC.

The CDR3 DNA reads as TGCGCCAGCAGAGAAGCGACAGGTCCCGGGGAGCTGTTTTTT. Amino acids: CASREATGPGELFF. The rearrangement uses TRBV10-1 and TRBJ2-2; D possibly corresponds to TRBD1 (6 bases). The CDR3 length is 14 residues. The V end lost 6 bases, the J end lost 6 bases, and 14 bases lay between the germline ends. Germline V gene data show CDR1 as WNHNN and CDR2 as SYGVQD (reference sequence).

This rearrangement joins TRBV6-5 to TRBJ1-1; no clear D. The V end was cut by 2 bases, the J end by 5 bases, with 15 bases between. From germline, CDR1 is MNHEY and CDR2 SVGAGI. The CDR3 totals 15 residues. The CDR3 protein is CASSYGAGIRTEAFF. CDR3 sequence (DNA): TGTGCCAGCAGTTACGGCGCGGGGATAAGGACTGAAGCTTTCTTT.

This rearrangement joins TRBV7-3 to TRBJ2-1, with D perhaps matching TRBD2 (5 bases). The CDR3 runs to 15 residues. Trimming stripped 1 base from V and 5 bases from J, with 12 bases between. Germline values: CDR1 SGHTA, CDR2 FQGTGA. In DNA, the CDR3 is TGTGCCAGCAGCTTAAACGGGCCACTAGACAATGAGCAGTTCTTC. Translated, it gives CASSLNGPLDNEQFF.

This clone was seen once. This sequence joins TRBV5-1 and TRBJ1-2; D uncertain. CDR1 is SGHRS and CDR2 is YFSETQ in the germline V gene. The CDR3 contains 15 residues. Between the trimmed V and J ends, which lost 0 bases and 3 bases, there was a span of 12 bases. For the CDR3, the DNA is TGCGCCAGCAGCTTGGCAGGCAGTTGGGACTATGGCTACACCTTC. Translated: CASSLAGSWDYGYTF.

This chain joins TRBV6-4 and TRBJ1-5; D is perhaps TRBD1 (6 bases). The length of the CDR3 is 15 residues. Trimming stripped 7 bases from V and 5 bases from J, with 18 bases between. Germline V lookup: CDR1 MRHNA, CDR2 SNTAGT. CDR3 sequence reads: CASTGKGDLDQPQHF. For the CDR3, the DNA is TGTGCCAGCACCGGGAAGGGGGATCTTGATCAGCCCCAGCATTTT.

The CDR3 sequence: CASSLKWNTEAFF. CDR3 nucleotides: TGTGCCAGCAGCTTAAAATGGAACACTGAAGCTTTCTTT. V and J are TRBV7-8 and TRBJ1-1; D is undetermined. Germline-derived CDR1 and CDR2 are SGHVS and FQNEAQ. The CDR3 has 13 residues. Trimming took 2 bases from V and 1 from J, leaving 5 bases between them.

The J gene is TRBJ2-2, the V gene TRBV7-9; D gene ambiguous. CDR1 is SEHNR and CDR2 is FQNEAQ in the germline V gene (reference sequence). The CDR3 runs 12 residues. Trimming removed 11 bases from V and 3 bases from J, with 10 bases in between. The CDR3 DNA follows: TGTGCCCAAGGAAAGGACACCGGGGAGCTGTTTTTT. The encoded protein is CAQGKDTGELFF.

This clone occurred a few times. The V gene is TRBV4-1, the J gene TRBJ2-3; D not certain. CDR3 size: 13 residues. Germline V gene data show CDR1 as MGHRA and CDR2 as YSYEKL. V gave up 0 bases and J gave up 3 bases, with 4 bases separating them. In DNA form, the CDR3 reads TGCGCCAGCAGCCAAGAGGAGACAGATACGCAGTATTTT. Translated: CASSQEETDTQYF.

V gene TRBV7-6 combines with J gene TRBJ1-1; perhaps TRBD1 as D (6 bases). V lost 0 bases, J lost 4 bases, and 18 bases lay in between. CDR1 is SGHVS, CDR2 FNYEAQ, per germline. This CDR3 has 17 residues. CDR3 DNA: TGTGCCAGCAGCTTAGCGCGCCAGGGGTCTGCGGGCACTGAAGCTTTCTTT. It is translated as CASSLARQGSAGTEAFF.

The chain joins TRBV7-8 to TRBJ1-4; D not certain. V lost 4 bases to trimming and J lost 8 bases, with 11 bases between them. The CDR3 has 13 residues. The germline V gene has CDR1 SGHVS and CDR2 FQNEAQ. CDR3 loop: CASSSQLREKLFF. The CDR3 DNA is TGTGCCAGCAGCTCACAGTTACGGGAAAAACTGTTTTTT.

The chain is built from TRBV4-1 and TRBJ1-2, with TRBD1 as a possible D gene (5 bases). The germline V gene has CDR1 MGHRA and CDR2 YSYEKL. The CDR3 has 17 residues. Trimming left V 1 base short and J 1 base short, with 16 bases between. CDR3 DNA sequence: TGCGCCAGCAGCCAAGGCACAGGAGGCTGGCTTAACTATGGCTACACCTTC. This encodes CASSQGTGGWLNYGYTF.

V and J are TRBV5-1 and TRBJ1-1; weak D call: TRBD1 (6 bases). V was clipped by 2 bases and J by 1 base, with 15 bases between them. Germline V gene sequence: CDR1 SGHRS, CDR2 YFSETQ. This CDR3 is 16 amino acids long. The CDR3 DNA is TGCGCCAGCAGCTTTAGCCGGGGGGCTCGGAACACTGAAGCTTTCTTT. Encoded protein: CASSFSRGARNTEAFF.